This entry describes one TCR beta chain. As yet, its antigen is unknown. Unique molecular identifiers were built into the TCR beta cDNA libraries. MiXCR was run by TCRdb on the PCR reads, yielding one entry per CDR3 protein. The sample lists about 160,000 distinct CDR3 sequences; 35% to 40% were seen once. This specimen comes from a study of post-analysis software for immune sequencing data. General study points: Relative to controls, patients with multiple sclerosis showed significantly lower normalized Chao1 diversity. There were five TRBV segments more frequent in patients than controls, and TRBV5-6, TRBV5-1 and TRBV20-1 were among them.

V lost 11 bases, J lost 4 bases, and 9 bases stayed unmatched. In germline, CDR1 is MRHNA, CDR2 SNTAGT. The CDR3 runs 13 residues. This material consisted of blood, taken after autologous hematopoietic stem cell transplantation. The sequence was collected from a girl aged 10 to 17 with multiple sclerosis. The chain joins TRBV6-4 to TRBJ2-3, with TRBD1 matching over 7 bases. For the CDR3, the DNA is TGTGCCGGCAATAACGGGACAGCAGATACGCAGTATTTT. Encoded protein: CAGNNGTADTQYF.